A selection of T cell receptor beta chains follows, all from one sample in a study of blood T cell repertoires in COVID-19. Using immunoSEQ multiplex PCR, the repertoire was profiled, and TCRdb retains in-frame clones only, with some absent. The sample lists under 300,000 clones, about 88% occurring once. Source material: peripheral blood. These receptors were taken from a woman between 40 and 50 years old who had recovered from COVID-19. The CDR3 runs from the conserved cysteine through the conserved F or W. The D gene is left open where the match is weak.

J gene,V gene,D gene,CDR3 protein
TRBJ1-1,TRBV27,TRBD1,CASSRWDRGTEAFF
TRBJ2-7,TRBV18,TRBD1,CASSRTGDEQYF
TRBJ2-3,TRBV5-4,TRBD1,CASSSYQQGATDTQYF
TRBJ1-6,TRBV30,.,CAWRDRGNSPLHF
TRBJ2-4,TRBV13,TRBD2,CASRPPSGRSGPAKNIQYF
TRBJ1-5,TRBV5-8,.,CASPTGKAFGQPQHF
TRBJ2-4,TRBV6-6,.,CASSPTYREGKNIQYF
TRBJ1-1,TRBV6-1,TRBD1,CASSARPPGQGDTEAFF
TRBJ1-2,TRBV6-6,TRBD1,CASSDADRAYGYTF
TRBJ2-1,TRBV6-2/TRBV6-3,.,CASSNTRGEQFF
TRBJ2-1,TRBV5-4,TRBD2,CASSLGLAGLHNEQFF
TRBJ2-7,TRBV11-2,.,CASSSRTIGEQYF
TRBJ2-1,TRBV7-3,.,CASSYADNSPQFF
TRBJ2-3,TRBV27,.,CASSLYATDTQYF
TRBJ2-5,TRBV11-3,TRBD2,CASSKIAGGRETQYF
TRBJ1-1,TRBV4-1,.,CASSQVGTTNTEAFF
TRBJ1-4,TRBV5-1,.,CASSLPVGDEKLFF
TRBJ2-1,TRBV5-4,.,CASRGGRGNEQFF
TRBJ1-6,TRBV7-9,TRBD1,CASSLTGLNSPLHF
TRBJ1-1,TRBV7-3,.,CASSLSMAGDTEAFF
TRBJ1-1,TRBV28,.,CASSYGSGDTEAFF
TRBJ1-1,TRBV19,.,CATPRATEAFF
TRBJ1-1,TRBV28,.,CASSHSDTEAFF
TRBJ1-1,TRBV15,TRBD1,CATSRDRGAEAFF
TRBJ2-5,TRBV6-5,.,CASSPWTVQETQYF
TRBJ2-1,TRBV11-3,TRBD1,CASSLDLGVTGNYNEQFF
TRBJ2-1,TRBV30,TRBD2,CAWSRTSGFNEQFF
TRBJ2-7,TRBV5-1,.,CASSLGQLSYEQYF
TRBJ2-2,TRBV11-2,.,CASSLTDTGELFF
TRBJ1-1,TRBV6-1,.,CASSEIDRSEAFF
TRBJ2-2,TRBV24-1,.,CATSGQGYPGELFF
TRBJ2-7,TRBV4-1,TRBD2,CASSPSGREQYF